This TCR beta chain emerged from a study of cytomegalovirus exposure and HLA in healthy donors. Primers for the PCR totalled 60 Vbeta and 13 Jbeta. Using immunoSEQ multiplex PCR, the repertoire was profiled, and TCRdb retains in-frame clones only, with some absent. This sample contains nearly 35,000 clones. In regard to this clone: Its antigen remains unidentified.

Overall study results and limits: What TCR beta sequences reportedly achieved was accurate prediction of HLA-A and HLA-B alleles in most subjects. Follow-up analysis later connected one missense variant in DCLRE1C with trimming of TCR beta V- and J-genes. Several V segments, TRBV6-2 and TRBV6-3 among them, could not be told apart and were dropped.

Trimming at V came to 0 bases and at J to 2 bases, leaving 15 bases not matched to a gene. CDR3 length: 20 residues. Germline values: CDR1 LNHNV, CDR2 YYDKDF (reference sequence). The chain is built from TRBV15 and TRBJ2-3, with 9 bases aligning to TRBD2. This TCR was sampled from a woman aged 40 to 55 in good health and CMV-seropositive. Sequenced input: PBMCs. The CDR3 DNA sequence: TGTGCCACCAGCAGAGAGGGCCAGGCGGGACTAGCAGCCCTCACAGATACGCAGTATTTT. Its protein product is CATSREGQAGLAALTDTQYF.